A single sample gave rise to the 31 T cell receptor beta chains below, sequenced in a study of shared clonotypes between healthy human individuals. This table comes from immunoSEQ multiplex PCR, and its TCRdb copy is limited to in-frame clones, with some not included. This sample has around 430,000 clones, with about 76% found just once. Material: PBMCs. The receptors here all came from a woman between 35 and 50 years old in good health. Some clones in this sample may be carry-over from other donors' samples.

The rearrangement uses TRBV7-2 and TRBJ1-5, with D perhaps TRBD1 (5 bases). This CDR3 comprises 15 residues. Germline V gives CDR1 SGHTA, CDR2 FQGNSA. Trimming left V 5 bases short and J 4 bases short, with 15 bases between. In DNA, the CDR3 is TGTGCCAGCAGCCCCGGATGGGGCCCGAATCAGCCCCAGCATTTT. Encoded protein: CASSPGWGPNQPQHF.

CDR3 amino acids: CASAKRELDTQYF. DNA of the CDR3: TGTGCCAGCGCGAAGCGGGAGTTGGATACGCAGTATTTT. The chain uses TRBV27 and TRBJ2-3; 8 nucleotides agree with TRBD2. Germline V gene lookup returns CDR1 MNHEY and CDR2 SMNVEV (reference sequence). The CDR3 is made up of 13 amino acids. Trimming at V came to 8 bases and at J to 6 bases, leaving 7 bases not matched to a gene.

The chain couples TRBV28 to TRBJ1-1, with TRBD1 matching over 8 bases. J lost 5 bases, V lost 7 bases, and 12 bases had no gene match. Germline-derived CDR1 and CDR2 are MDHEN and SYDVKM. The CDR3 has 15 residues. As DNA, the CDR3 is TGTGCCAGCATCCAAGTACAGGGGGTTGAGACTGAAGCTTTCTTT. Encoded protein: CASIQVQGVETEAFF.

The chain has TRBV5-6 and TRBJ2-3; TRBD2 might be the D (6 bases). The CDR3 spans 15 residues. Germline V CDR1 and CDR2: SGHDT, YYEEEE. Trimming removed 0 bases from V and 1 base from J, with 9 bases in between. The CDR3 protein is CASSLGLGGTDTQYF. The CDR3 coding sequence is TGTGCCAGCAGCTTGGGACTAGGAGGCACAGATACGCAGTATTTT.

The chain is built from TRBV2 and TRBJ1-5; no reliable D call. This CDR3 is built from 14 residues. Trimming took 4 bases from V and 6 from J, leaving 13 bases between them. Germline V CDR1 and CDR2: SNHLY, FYNNEI. CDR3 residues: CASSADISSQPQHF. The CDR3 DNA reads as TGTGCCAGCAGTGCTGACATCTCGAGTCAGCCCCAGCATTTT.

The rearrangement uses TRBV14 and TRBJ2-3; 11 bases agree with TRBD2. V was pared by 0 bases and J by 2 bases, with 10 bases of the junction left unmatched. The V gene's germline CDR1 is SGHDN and CDR2 FVKESK. The CDR3 covers 19 residues. Written as DNA, the CDR3 is TGTGCCAGCAGCCAAGAGGGTACACTAGCGGGAGTAACCACAGATACGCAGTATTTT. It codes for CASSQEGTLAGVTTDTQYF.

The chain has TRBV7-6 and TRBJ2-7; perhaps TRBD2 as D (6 bases). In germline, CDR1 is SGHVS, CDR2 FNYEAQ. V shed 4 bases and J shed 2 bases, with 15 bases lying between them. The CDR3 is made up of 15 amino acids. CDR3 nucleotide sequence: TGTGCCAGCAGCTCGACGGGTAGCGGACCCTACGAGCAGTACTTC. Its translation: CASSSTGSGPYEQYF.

This clone was seen a few times. J is TRBJ2-2 and V is TRBV5-1, with TRBD1 identical over 8 bases. The CDR3 covers 15 residues. J gave up 0 bases and V 4 bases, and 2 bases lay outside the gene matches. Germline V gene sequence: CDR1 SGHRS, CDR2 YFSETQ. CDR3 residues: CASSPDRANTGELFF. The CDR3, as DNA: TGCGCCAGCAGCCCGGACAGGGCGAACACCGGGGAGCTGTTTTTT.

The chain employs TRBV27 and TRBJ2-7; D possibly corresponds to TRBD2 (6 bases). This CDR3 is built from 15 residues. Germline CDR1 is MNHEY and CDR2 is SMNVEV (reference sequence). V lost 7 bases and J 3 bases, leaving 19 bases between the germline ends. As DNA, the CDR3 is TGTGCCAGCAAACCCCACCGGGACTTGAACTACGAGCAGTACTTC. It is translated as CASKPHRDLNYEQYF.

The J gene is TRBJ2-7, the V gene TRBV10-3, with TRBD1 as a possible D gene (6 bases). V gave up 6 bases and J gave up 2 bases, with 14 bases separating them. Germline assignment: CDR1 ENHRY and CDR2 SYGVKD. This CDR3 has 14 amino acids. In DNA form, the CDR3 reads TGTGCCATCAGACCAGACAGGTCAACCTACGAGCAGTACTTC. Translation: CAIRPDRSTYEQYF.

Of note for this clone: This likely reflects a read error, since a far larger clone is one base away. The chain recombines TRBV7-2 with TRBJ2-5, with TRBD1 identical over 7 bases. The CDR3 contains 13 residues. V shed 3 bases, J shed 4 bases, and the junction held 2 bases outside the gene matches. Germline V CDR1 and CDR2: SGHTA, FQGNSA. CDR3 DNA: TGTACCAGCAGCTTGGACAGGTCAGAGACCCAGTACTTC. Amino acids: CTSSLDRSETQYF.

This rearrangement joins TRBV27 to TRBJ1-1; unclear D gene. The germline V and J ends were trimmed by 2 bases and 4 bases, with 8 bases remaining between them. CDR3 size: 13 residues. Germline CDR1 and CDR2: MNHEY and SMNVEV (reference sequence). CDR3 sequence reads: CASSLEASTEAFF. The DNA of the CDR3 is TGTGCCAGCAGTTTAGAGGCGTCCACTGAAGCTTTCTTT.

The rearrangement joins TRBV4-3 to TRBJ2-1; TRBD2 matches 7 bases. Germline trimming cut 1 base from V and 5 bases from J; bases unmatched to any gene: 8. This CDR3 has 16 amino acids. Germline V lookup: CDR1 LGHNA, CDR2 YSLEER. The CDR3 DNA sequence: TGCGCCAGCAGCCAAGCGACTGGCGGGAGTGACAATGAGCAGTTCTTC. Amino acid sequence: CASSQATGGSDNEQFF.

This chain uses TRBV30 with TRBJ2-7; tentative D call: TRBD1 (5 bases). The CDR3 contains 13 residues. Germline lookup yields CDR1 GTSNPN and CDR2 SVGIG (reference sequence). Trimming left V 2 bases short and J 3 bases short, with 11 bases between. DNA for the CDR3: TGTGCCTGGAGTCTGGACATGAGCTACGAGCAGTACTTC. Protein product: CAWSLDMSYEQYF.

The rearrangement uses TRBV5-5 and TRBJ2-7; possibly TRBD1 or TRBD2 for D (5 bases each). The CDR3 contains 12 residues. Germline V gives CDR1 SGHKS, CDR2 YYEKEE (reference sequence). V was shortened by 5 bases and J by 0 bases, with 6 bases between the two germline ends. The CDR3 loop is CASRGTSYEQYF. CDR3 sequence (DNA): TGTGCCAGCAGGGGGACCTCCTACGAGCAGTACTTC.

The chain uses TRBV7-6 and TRBJ2-1; TRBD1 matches 10 bases. This CDR3 comprises 15 residues. The germline V gene has CDR1 SGHVS and CDR2 FNYEAQ. Losses at the gene ends were 4 bases for V and 4 bases for J; bases not matched to a gene: 4. For the CDR3, the DNA is TGTGCCAGCAGCTCGGACAGGGGGGGATACAATGAGCAGTTCTTC. This translates into CASSSDRGGYNEQFF.

J is TRBJ2-2 and V is TRBV7-3; perhaps TRBD1 as D (5 bases). The CDR3 spans 13 residues. Trimming removed 5 bases at V and 3 bases at J, with 7 bases between. From germline, CDR1 is SGHTA and CDR2 FQGTGA. For the CDR3, the DNA is TGTGCCAGCAGCCCCAGGGACACCGGGGAGCTGTTTTTT. Its translation is CASSPRDTGELFF.

The chain recombines TRBV10-2 with TRBJ1-1; D unclear. V was pared by 1 base and J by 1 base, with 7 bases between. Germline V lookup: CDR1 WSHSY, CDR2 SAAADI. The CDR3 is 14 amino acids. Here the CDR3 reads CASSEYRRNTEAFF. CDR3 DNA sequence: TGCGCCAGCAGTGAGTACAGAAGGAACACTGAAGCTTTCTTT.

The chain employs TRBV28 and TRBJ1-5, with TRBD1 identical over 8 bases. The CDR3 loop spans 15 amino acids. Germline CDR1 is MDHEN and CDR2 is SYDVKM. V trimming: 6 bases; J trimming: 4 bases; junction bases outside the gene matches: 8. This CDR3 is CASRGQGQVNQPQHF. In nucleotides, the CDR3 is TGTGCCAGCAGGGGGCAGGGACAGGTAAATCAGCCCCAGCATTTT.

V usage is TRBV6-6 and J usage is TRBJ2-7, with 10 bases identical to TRBD2. V trimming: 5 bases; J trimming: 4 bases; junction bases outside the gene matches: 5. CDR1 is MNHNY and CDR2 is SVGAGI in the germline V gene (reference sequence). The CDR3 runs 14 residues. The CDR3 is CASSNPSGSYEQYF. The CDR3 bases are TGTGCCAGCAGTAACCCTAGCGGGAGTTACGAGCAGTACTTC.

The genes are TRBV2 and TRBJ2-5; a possible D gene is TRBD1 (6 bases). In germline, CDR1 is SNHLY, CDR2 FYNNEI. The CDR3 loop spans 13 amino acids. V gave up 5 bases and J gave up 3 bases, with 10 bases separating them. In nucleotides, the CDR3 is TGTGCCAGCAGTCGCGGACAGAAAGAGACCCAGTACTTC. It encodes CASSRGQKETQYF.

The rearrangement links TRBV7-2 to TRBJ2-3; 8 bases map to TRBD1. The CDR3 contains 14 residues. Losses at the gene ends were 1 base for V and 5 bases for J; bases not matched to a gene: 2. The germline gives CDR1 SGHTA, CDR2 FQGNSA. The chain's CDR3 is CASSLDRGRDTQYF. In DNA form, the CDR3 reads TGTGCCAGCAGCTTAGACAGGGGGAGAGATACGCAGTATTTT.

Note on this clone: Germline is not matched at one junction end, which may reflect a read error. This chain uses TRBV28 with TRBJ1-2, with TRBD1 as a possible D gene (6 bases). This CDR3 comprises 12 residues. Germline CDR1 MDHEN, CDR2 SYDVKM. The CDR3 loop is CASRMLQGPHSF. The CDR3 DNA reads TGTGCCAGCAGAATGTTACAGGGTCCACATTCCTTC.

The genes are TRBV4-3 and TRBJ2-2; weak D call: TRBD2 (5 bases). The CDR3 length is 15 residues. With 3 bases removed from V and 4 bases from J, the gap between germline ends came to 12 bases. Germline CDR1 LGHNA, CDR2 YSLEER. CDR3 protein: CASSQLGRGTGELFF. In nucleotides, the CDR3 is TGCGCCAGCAGCCAGCTCGGTCGGGGCACCGGGGAGCTGTTTTTT.

The chain recombines TRBV13 with TRBJ2-1, with D perhaps matching TRBD2 (5 bases). Germline CDR1 reads PRHDT; CDR2 reads FYEKMQ (reference sequence). V lost 5 bases to trimming and J lost 8 bases, with 16 bases between them. The CDR3 consists of 14 residues. CDR3 nucleotide sequence: TGTGCCAGCAGCCCAACCACGGACTGGGATGAGCAGTTCTTC. Its translation is CASSPTTDWDEQFF.

V usage is TRBV7-9 and J usage is TRBJ2-2, with D hard to call. Trimming pared 0 bases from V and 6 bases from J, leaving 14 bases between. Germline V gene data show CDR1 as SEHNR and CDR2 as FQNEAQ (reference sequence). The CDR3 contains 16 residues. CDR3 DNA sequence: TGTGCCAGCAGCTTAGCGTTGAGGCAGTCCGCCGGGGAGCTGTTTTTT. This sequence encodes CASSLALRQSAGELFF.

Ten or more counts support this clone. The V gene is TRBV5-1, the J gene TRBJ2-3, with 11 bases fitting TRBD2. V was clipped by 1 base and J by 6 bases; unmatched bases: 1. This CDR3 spans 14 amino acids. Germline V gives CDR1 SGHRS, CDR2 YFSETQ. The CDR3 sequence: CASSLTSGSDTQYF. The DNA of the CDR3 is TGCGCCAGCAGCTTGACTAGCGGGAGCGATACGCAGTATTTT.

This rearrangement joins TRBV29-1 to TRBJ2-7; D is possibly TRBD1 (6 bases). The CDR3 runs to 13 residues. V lost 3 bases and J lost 6, with 15 bases in between. Looked up from germline, CDR1 is SQVTM and CDR2 is ANQGSEA. The CDR3 coding sequence is TGCAGCGTTGATGAGGGGCAGGGGCCCGAGCAGTACTTC. This translates into CSVDEGQGPEQYF.

The chain carries TRBV30 and TRBJ1-5; D is unresolved. This CDR3 has 16 residues. Between the trimmed V and J ends, which lost 4 bases and 3 bases, there was a span of 19 bases. The germline CDR1 and CDR2 sequences are GTSNPN and SVGIG (reference sequence). In nucleotides, the CDR3 is TGTGCCTGGACCCCCCGGGCACCCCCGATCAATCAGCCCCAGCATTTT. Protein product: CAWTPRAPPINQPQHF.

The chain carries TRBV5-1 and TRBJ1-3, with D possibly TRBD1 on 5 matching bases. Germline V gene lookup returns CDR1 SGHRS and CDR2 YFSETQ. This CDR3 has 13 amino acids. Trimming left V 7 bases short and J 0 bases short, with 8 bases between. The CDR3 loop reads CASRDSSGNTIYF. CDR3 sequence (DNA): TGCGCCAGCCGAGACAGCTCTGGAAACACCATATATTTT.

This chain uses TRBV21-1 with TRBJ1-2; the table's D gene call, TRBD1, was not cross checked with the DNA. TRBV21-1 represents a pseudogene. CDR3 length: 14 amino acids. CDR3 loop: CASSRGQGNYGYTF. The CDR3 DNA is TGTGCCAGCAGCAGAGGACAGGGGAACTATGGCTACACCTTC.